The 2 T cell receptor beta chains below were found in one sample sequenced in a study of PD-L1 blockade in urothelial cancer. Some clones are missing from TCRdb's copy, which holds only in-frame ones; the method was immunoSEQ multiplex PCR. The sample records just over 35,000 clones, just over 35% being singletons. The material was tumor tissue, obtained before atezolizumab (anti-PD-L1) treatment. The receptor set was obtained from a man aged 60 to 69 with urothelial cancer.

V usage is TRBV11-3 and J usage is TRBJ2-5; 11 bases line up with TRBD2. The germline V gene encodes CDR1 SGHNT and CDR2 YENEEA. V gave up 8 bases and J gave up 5 bases; unmatched junction bases: 10. The CDR3 consists of 15 residues. The CDR3 loop reads CASGYSGGAGETQYF. CDR3 coding DNA: TGTGCCAGCGGATATAGCGGGGGGGCCGGGGAGACCCAGTACTTC.

The rearrangement links TRBV11-3 to TRBJ2-3, with 8 bases aligning to TRBD2. The CDR3 is made up of 16 amino acids. V trimming: 7 bases; J trimming: 2 bases; junction bases outside the gene matches: 11. The germline V gene has CDR1 SGHNT and CDR2 YENEEA. In DNA form, the CDR3 reads TGTGCCAGCACCGAGGGCGGGAGGATATACACAGATACGCAGTATTTT. Amino acids: CASTEGGRIYTDTQYF.